Each of the 25 T cell receptor beta chains below was sequenced from the same sample in a study of blood T cell repertoires in COVID-19. TCRdb's copy holds only in-frame clones and misses some; the assay was immunoSEQ multiplex PCR. Of 150,000 to 200,000 clones listed, around four fifths are singletons. Material for sequencing was peripheral blood. These receptors all come from a woman between 40 and 55 years old with acute or convalescent COVID-19.

This rearrangement joins TRBV18 to TRBJ1-4; D perhaps matches TRBD1 (5 bases). V was clipped by 2 bases and J by 12 bases, with 10 bases between them. Germline V gene lookup returns CDR1 KGHSH and CDR2 LQKENI. This CDR3 has 12 residues. As DNA, the CDR3 is TGTGCCAGCTCACCAGGAGGAGGGGAACTGTTTTTT. Protein: CASSPGGGELFF.

The J gene is TRBJ1-2, the V gene TRBV10-3; TRBD1 aligns across 9 bases. Germline loops: CDR1 ENHRY, CDR2 SYGVKD. The CDR3 totals 14 residues. The trim removed 8 bases at V and 2 bases at J, leaving 6 bases unmatched. Here the CDR3 reads CAIYRGQGNYGYTF. CDR3 DNA: TGTGCCATCTACAGGGGACAGGGAAACTATGGCTACACCTTC.

The chain employs TRBV5-1 and TRBJ2-1; weak D call: TRBD2 (6 bases). The CDR3 totals 13 residues. V lost 4 bases, J lost 6 bases, and 11 bases lay in between. Germline CDR1 SGHRS, CDR2 YFSETQ. The CDR3 DNA follows: TGCGCCAGCAGCGAGGGACTTGTCAATGAGCAGTTCTTC. Residues: CASSEGLVNEQFF.

The chain couples TRBV5-1 to TRBJ2-1; 9 positions match TRBD2. Germline trimming cut 4 bases from V and 5 bases from J; bases unmatched to any gene: 4. The CDR3 has 14 residues. Germline V gives CDR1 SGHRS, CDR2 YFSETQ. The CDR3 loop is CASSPSGGNNEQFF. The CDR3 bases are TGCGCCAGCAGCCCAAGCGGGGGGAACAATGAGCAGTTCTTC.

Of note for this clone: Mismatch with germline at one junction end may stem from a read error. The chain is built from TRBV6-4 and TRBJ1-4; D unresolved. The CDR3 runs 12 residues. Germline V gives CDR1 MRHNA, CDR2 SNTAGT. The chain's CDR3 is CARFTPHRSTIF. The CDR3 DNA is TGTGCCAGGTTCACCCCCCACCGCAGTACGATTTTT.

The chain has TRBV9 and TRBJ2-7, with D maybe TRBD1 (5 bases). With 1 base removed from V and 2 bases from J, the gap between germline ends came to 13 bases. In germline, CDR1 is SGDLS, CDR2 YYNGEE. This CDR3 region has 15 residues. CDR3 loop: CASSVTPGPTYEQYF. As DNA, the CDR3 is TGTGCCAGCAGCGTAACCCCAGGGCCCACCTACGAGCAGTACTTC.

The gene calls are TRBV28 and TRBJ1-6; 8 bases are shared with TRBD1. V trimming: 3 bases; J trimming: 7 bases; junction bases outside the gene matches: 2. This CDR3 spans 14 amino acids. Looked up from germline, CDR1 is MDHEN and CDR2 is SYDVKM. The CDR3 is CASSLDRENSPLHF. CDR3 nucleotides: TGTGCCAGCAGTTTGGACAGGGAGAATTCACCCCTCCACTTT.

This chain uses TRBV19 with TRBJ2-7, with TRBD2 matching over 7 bases. This CDR3 region has 14 residues. V shed 3 bases and J 7 bases; nucleotides not matched to a gene: 9. CDR1 is LNHDA, CDR2 SQIVND, per germline (reference sequence). CDR3 residues: CASSMGRGFTEQYF. The CDR3 DNA reads as TGTGCCAGTAGTATGGGGCGGGGGTTTACGGAGCAGTACTTC.

The chain uses TRBV3-1 (or the pseudogene TRBV3-2) and TRBJ2-6, with 9 bases identical to TRBD1. CDR3 length: 16 amino acids. V shed 0 bases, J shed 8 bases, and the junction held 5 bases outside the gene matches. Germline CDR1 LGHDT, CDR2 YNNKEL (reference sequence). The CDR3 loop is CASSQDRGQGTNVLTF. The CDR3 coding sequence is TGTGCCAGCAGCCAAGATCGGGGACAGGGTACCAACGTCCTGACTTTC.

This clone was seen once. The V call is TRBV19, the J call TRBJ1-1; 9 bases align to TRBD1. Germline lookup yields CDR1 LNHDA and CDR2 SQIVND (reference sequence). This CDR3 is 13 amino acids long. The V gene end was trimmed by 9 bases and the J gene end by 4 bases; junction bases not matched to a gene: 6. CDR3 sequence (DNA): TGTGCCAGCCAACCACAGGGGGCCACTGAAGCTTTCTTT. Translation gives CASQPQGATEAFF.

This rearrangement joins TRBV27 to TRBJ2-7; D possibly corresponds to TRBD1 (5 bases). There are 13 residues in the CDR3. Between the trimmed V and J ends, which lost 5 bases and 2 bases, there was a span of 10 bases. Germline loops: CDR1 MNHEY, CDR2 SMNVEV (reference sequence). CDR3 DNA sequence: TGTGCCAGCAGTGGGGCCATAGCCTACGAGCAGTACTTC. It encodes CASSGAIAYEQYF.

V and J are TRBV25-1 and TRBJ2-3, with D possibly matching TRBD1 (6 bases). The germline V gene encodes CDR1 MGHDK and CDR2 SYGVNS. This CDR3 is 16 amino acids long. Trimming removed 1 base from V and 5 bases from J, with 16 bases in between. DNA for the CDR3: TGTGCCAGCAGTGAATCAGGACAGAGGTCCGTAGATACGCAGTATTTT. It translates to CASSESGQRSVDTQYF.

This clone was picked up one time. This sequence joins TRBV27 and TRBJ1-6, with TRBD1 matching 8 bases. CDR1 and CDR2 from the germline V gene are MNHEY and SMNVEV (reference sequence). This CDR3 has 13 amino acids. V lost 6 bases to trimming and J lost 6 bases; unmatched junction nucleotides: 1. CDR3 DNA: TGTGCCAGCAGCGACAGGGGTAATTCACCCCTCCACTTT. Translation: CASSDRGNSPLHF.

The chain combines TRBV11-3 with TRBJ2-7, with 8 nucleotides matching TRBD2. In germline, CDR1 is SGHNT, CDR2 YENEEA. This CDR3 has 15 residues. V lost 2 bases and J lost 2; bases outside the gene matches: 5. CDR3 residues: CASSLSGGAPYEQYF. The CDR3 bases are TGTGCCAGCAGCTTATCGGGGGGGGCCCCCTACGAGCAGTACTTC.

The chain recombines TRBV18 with TRBJ1-1; TRBD1 matches 7 bases. V lost 3 bases and J lost 3; bases outside the gene matches: 4. CDR3 length: 14 residues. The V gene's germline CDR1 is KGHSH and CDR2 LQKENI. Here the CDR3 reads CASSPPGQYTEAFF. As DNA, the CDR3 is TGTGCCAGCTCACCCCCGGGACAGTACACTGAAGCTTTCTTT.

The genes are TRBV6-6 and TRBJ1-5; D is unclear. CDR1 MNHNY and CDR2 SVGAGI come from the germline V gene (reference sequence). The ends were cut back, 2 bases at V and 4 bases at J, with 6 bases in the middle. The CDR3 contains 13 residues. CDR3 in amino acids: CASSYIYNQPQHF. In DNA, the CDR3 is TGTGCCAGCAGTTACATCTATAATCAGCCCCAGCATTTT.

The V gene is TRBV5-6, the J gene TRBJ1-5; D gene ambiguous. The CDR3 runs to 15 residues. Between the trimmed V and J ends, which lost 2 bases and 6 bases, there was a span of 15 bases. Germline loops: CDR1 SGHDT, CDR2 YYEEEE. The CDR3 is CASSFRWAAGQPQHF. The CDR3 nucleotides read TGTGCCAGCAGCTTTCGATGGGCAGCGGGTCAGCCCCAGCATTTT.

J is TRBJ2-2 and V is TRBV27; D ambiguous. The CDR3 is 12 amino acids. Between the trimmed V and J ends, which lost 3 bases and 7 bases, there was a span of 6 bases. Germline V lookup: CDR1 MNHEY, CDR2 SMNVEV (reference sequence). CDR3 bases: TGTGCCAGCAGTTTCGCCGGCGGGGAGCTGTTTTTT. Residues: CASSFAGGELFF.

The chain combines TRBV3-1 (or the pseudogene TRBV3-2) with TRBJ2-3, with 11 bases matching TRBD1. V shed 8 bases and J 7 bases; nucleotides not matched to a gene: 11. Germline V gene sequence: CDR1 LGHDT, CDR2 YNNKEL (reference sequence). There are 15 residues in the CDR3. This CDR3 reads CASGRTGGQGNTQYF. As DNA, the CDR3 is TGTGCCAGCGGCAGGACAGGGGGCCAGGGGAATACGCAGTATTTT.

The chain combines TRBV19 with TRBJ1-5; 7 nucleotides line up with TRBD1. CDR3 length equals 16 residues. The J segment lost 2 bases and the V segment lost 6 bases, leaving 10 bases of the junction unmatched. Germline V CDR1 and CDR2: LNHDA, SQIVND (reference sequence). CDR3 protein: CASRRTGDGGNQPQHF. As DNA, the CDR3 is TGTGCCAGTAGACGAACAGGGGACGGGGGCAATCAGCCCCAGCATTTT.

This sequence joins TRBV24-1 and TRBJ1-5; D gene uncertain. Germline assignment: CDR1 KGHDR and CDR2 SFDVKD. V was trimmed by 7 bases and J by 7 bases, leaving 19 bases between them. CDR3 length equals 15 residues. The CDR3 DNA reads as TGTGCCACCAGGCCTCAGACGGCCAGCGGCCAGCCCCAGCATTTT. Amino acids: CATRPQTASGQPQHF.

The genes are TRBV7-9 and TRBJ1-3; D gene uncertain. This CDR3 contains 16 residues. Deletions cut 4 bases from V and 0 bases from J, with 13 bases between. Per the germline V gene, CDR1 is SEHNR and CDR2 is FQNEAQ (reference sequence). The CDR3 nucleotides are TGTGCCAGCAGCTGGGAGGTCGGGAACTCTGGAAACACCATATATTTT. This gives the protein CASSWEVGNSGNTIYF.

As for this clone: Other DNA sequences within the sample encode an identical CDR3. The chain combines TRBV29-1 with TRBJ2-2; D ambiguous. The V gene's germline CDR1 is SQVTM and CDR2 ANQGSEA. Deletions cut 7 bases from V and 5 bases from J, with 11 bases between. The CDR3 extends over 12 amino acids. CDR3 sequence: CSALNPTGELFF. CDR3 nucleotides: TGCAGCGCCCTAAACCCAACCGGGGAGCTGTTTTTT.

This clone was seen a handful of times. The CDR3 bases are TGTGCCAGCAGTTTGGGCCCTAATGAAAAACTGTTTTTT. Protein: CASSLGPNEKLFF. The chain uses TRBV27 and TRBJ1-4, with D hard to call. The V end lost 3 bases, the J end lost 3 bases, and 5 bases lay between the germline ends. Germline-derived CDR1 and CDR2 are MNHEY and SMNVEV (reference sequence). The CDR3 extends over 13 amino acids.

V gene TRBV2 combines with J gene TRBJ2-5; 10 nucleotides align to TRBD1. V lost 6 bases and J lost 9; bases outside the gene matches: 7. This CDR3 region has 13 residues. Germline values: CDR1 SNHLY, CDR2 FYNNEI. For the CDR3, the DNA is TGTGCCAGCAGGGGACAGGGGAGAGGGGCCCAGTACTTC. Amino acids: CASRGQGRGAQYF.